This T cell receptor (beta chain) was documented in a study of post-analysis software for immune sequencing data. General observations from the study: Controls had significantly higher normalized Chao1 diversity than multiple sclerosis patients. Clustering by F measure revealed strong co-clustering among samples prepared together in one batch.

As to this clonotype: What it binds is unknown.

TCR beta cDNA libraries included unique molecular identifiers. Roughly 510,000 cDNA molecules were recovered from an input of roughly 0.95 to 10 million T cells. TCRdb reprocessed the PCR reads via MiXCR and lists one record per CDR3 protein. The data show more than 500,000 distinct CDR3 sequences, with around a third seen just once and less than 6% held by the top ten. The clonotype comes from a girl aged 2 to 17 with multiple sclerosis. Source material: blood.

This CDR3 reads CASSQPTDRVSEAFF. DNA of the CDR3: TGCGCCAGCAGCCAACCCACCGACAGGGTATCAGAAGCTTTCTTT. The chain employs TRBV4-1 and TRBJ1-1; 7 bases are shared with TRBD1. Germline V gives CDR1 MGHRA, CDR2 YSYEKL. Trimming took 2 bases from V and 8 from J; bases not matched to a gene: 11. The CDR3 has 15 residues.